This section outlines one T cell receptor (beta chain) sequence together with its context. The protocol was immunoSEQ multiplex PCR, while the TCRdb copy is restricted to in-frame clones and leaves out a portion. The table has over a million clones, over 95% seen once. The germline V gene encodes CDR1 SGHAT and CDR2 FQNNGV. The V and J ends lost 1 base and 5 bases respectively, with 11 bases between them. The CDR3 loop spans 14 amino acids. The data are from a study of shared clonotypes between healthy human individuals. Everyone who donated was a Caucasian adult who lived in Nashville, Tennessee. The V gene is TRBV11-2, the J gene TRBJ2-5; tentatively, D is TRBD1 (5 bases). What was sequenced was naive CD4+ T cells sorted from blood. Subset described: CD45RA+ positively selected. This clonotype originated in a young man in good health. The CDR3 loop is CASSLVTGRETQYF. The CDR3, as DNA: TGTGCCAGCAGCTTAGTTACAGGTCGGGAGACCCAGTACTTC.